This is a list of T cell receptor beta chains from one sample in a study of cytomegalovirus exposure and HLA in healthy donors. Sequenced by immunoSEQ multiplex PCR; TCRdb stores in-frame clones only, minus some. The sample includes 130,000 to 150,000 clones, 65% to 90% of them seen just once. Sequencing was done on a sample of PBMCs. All receptors come from a woman in her twenties or thirties in good health and CMV-seronegative. CDR3s include the opening cysteine and the closing phenylalanine or tryptophan. The D gene is left open where the match is weak. For some rows the clone size is stated as once, few or many, or as a class when expanded; others skip it.

len	d_gene	abundance	v_gene	j_gene	CDR3aa	CDR3nt
16	-	-	TRBV10-3	TRBJ1-2	CATRGGGAGRSLGYTF	TGTGCCACCCGGGGGGGAGGGGCCGGCAGATCGTTGGGCTACACCTTC
15	-	-	TRBV5-4	TRBJ2-2	CASSLAGLRTGELFF	TGTGCCAGCAGCTTGGCTGGACTTCGAACCGGGGAGCTGTTTTTT
15	TRBD1	-	TRBV7-9	TRBJ2-7	CASSPREAGGYEQYF	TGTGCCAGCAGCCCTAGGGAAGCAGGGGGCTACGAGCAGTACTTC
12	-	-	TRBV28	TRBJ1-2	CASSYGHYGYTF	TGTGCCAGCAGTTACGGACATTATGGCTACACCTTC
14	TRBD1	-	TRBV7-3	TRBJ1-1	CASSGTGGATEAFF	TGTGCCAGCAGCGGAACAGGGGGGGCCACTGAAGCTTTCTTT
16	-	-	TRBV4-1	TRBJ1-6	CASSRRVQGDNSPLHF	TGCGCCAGCAGCCGTCGGGTCCAGGGCGATAATTCACCCCTCCACTTT
15	-	-	TRBV11-2	TRBJ1-3	CASSFGRTAGNTIYF	TGTGCCAGCAGCTTTGGGAGGACCGCTGGAAACACCATATATTTT
13	-	-	TRBV11-3	TRBJ1-2	CASSHRDGYGYTF	TGTGCCAGCAGCCACAGGGACGGCTATGGCTACACCTTC
13	-	-	TRBV7-2	TRBJ1-1	CASSLRGNTEAFF	TGTGCCAGCAGCTTACGGGGGAACACTGAAGCTTTCTTT
13	-	-	TRBV6-5	TRBJ2-3	CASSRGSTDTQYF	TGTGCCAGCAGCCGAGGGAGCACAGATACGCAGTATTTT
14	TRBD2	-	TRBV7-9	TRBJ2-2	CSSSLAGGTGELFF	TGTTCCAGCAGCTTAGCCGGGGGGACCGGGGAGCTGTTTTTT
13	-	many	TRBV29-1	TRBJ2-1	CSVERGILDEQFF	TGCAGCGTTGAAAGGGGTATCCTGGATGAGCAGTTCTTC
15	TRBD2	once	TRBV28	TRBJ2-7	CASRIPGLAGGEQYF	TGTGCCAGCAGAATTCCGGGACTAGCGGGAGGAGAGCAGTACTTC
14	TRBD1	few	TRBV6-5	TRBJ1-2	CASSQGQGVVGYTF	TGTGCCAGCAGCCAGGGACAGGGGGTCGTCGGCTACACCTTC
17	-	-	TRBV9	TRBJ2-6	CASSVATGGRGANVLTF	TGTGCCAGCAGCGTAGCTACCGGGGGACGGGGGGCCAACGTCCTGACTTTC
16	TRBD1	-	TRBV18	TRBJ1-4	CASSPPGQGSNEKLFF	TGTGCCAGCTCACCACCCGGACAGGGGTCTAATGAAAAACTGTTTTTT
16	-	once	TRBV11-2	TRBJ2-6	CASSPDIQSGANVLTF	TGTGCCAGCAGCCCGGACATCCAATCTGGGGCCAACGTCCTGACTTTC
15	TRBD1	-	TRBV30	TRBJ2-1	CAWSVGTGPHNEQFF	TGTGCCTGGAGTGTCGGGACAGGGCCACACAATGAGCAGTTCTTC
15	TRBD2	-	TRBV5-4	TRBJ2-1	CATATGGRSYNEQFF	TGTGCCACCGCCACAGGCGGGAGATCCTACAATGAGCAGTTCTTC
12	-	-	TRBV5-4	TRBJ1-2	CASSLEGDGYTF	TGTGCCAGCAGCTTGGAAGGGGATGGCTACACCTTC
14	TRBD2	-	TRBV29-1	TRBJ2-2	CSGRGGRYTGELFF	TGCAGCGGGCGGGGGGGGCGGTACACCGGGGAGCTGTTTTTT
15	TRBD2	-	TRBV7-3	TRBJ2-7	CASSPGREGLNEQYF	TGTGCCAGCAGCCCCGGGCGGGAGGGCCTAAACGAGCAGTACTTC
15	TRBD1	-	TRBV5-4	TRBJ1-6	CASSLDDRVGSPLHF	TGTGCCAGCAGCTTGGACGACAGGGTGGGTTCACCCCTCCACTTT
12	-	-	TRBV2	TRBJ2-1	CASTYGGYEQFF	TGTGCCAGCACCTACGGAGGGTATGAGCAGTTCTTC
16	-	-	TRBV19	TRBJ1-2	CASSGGWGRDFYGYTF	TGTGCCAGTAGTGGTGGGTGGGGGCGCGACTTTTATGGCTACACCTTC
14	TRBD2	-	TRBV10-3	TRBJ2-7	CAISASGGGLEQYF	TGTGCCATCAGTGCTAGCGGGGGGGGTCTCGAGCAGTACTTC
10	-	-	TRBV6-6	TRBJ1-5	CATGGQPQHF	TGTGCCACCGGGGGTCAGCCCCAGCATTTT
13	-	-	TRBV7-3	TRBJ2-1	CASSLGPVGEQFF	TGTGCCAGCAGCCTAGGTCCGGTAGGAGAGCAGTTCTTC
16	-	-	TRBV7-9	TRBJ1-5	CASSLAGQYSNQPQHF	TGTGCCAGCAGCTTAGCAGGACAGTATAGCAATCAGCCCCAGCATTTT
14	-	few	TRBV6-4	TRBJ2-3	CASSLDSSTDTQYF	TGTGCCAGCAGTCTCGACTCAAGCACAGATACGCAGTATTTT
16	TRBD2	-	TRBV9	TRBJ2-2	CASSSGLAEWGGELFF	TGTGCCAGCAGCTCAGGACTAGCGGAGTGGGGCGGGGAGCTGTTTTTT
15	-	-	TRBV9	TRBJ2-7	CASSDSRRHDDKQYF	TGTGCCAGCAGCGACTCCCGAAGACACGATGACAAGCAGTACTTC
11	-	-	TRBV27	TRBJ2-1	CASRSRFEQFF	TGTGCCAGCAGATCCCGGTTTGAGCAGTTCTTC
16	TRBD2	-	TRBV29-1	TRBJ2-1	CSVNIAGSDVVNEQFF	TGCAGCGTGAACATAGCGGGAAGTGATGTAGTCAATGAGCAGTTCTTC
15	-	-	TRBV7-2	TRBJ2-3	CASSLAQGITDTQYF	TGTGCCAGCAGCTTAGCTCAGGGGATTACAGATACGCAGTATTTT
13	TRBD1	-	TRBV9	TRBJ1-2	CASSVARGRGYTF	TGTGCCAGCAGCGTAGCCAGGGGGCGAGGCTACACCTTC
17	TRBD2	-	TRBV9	TRBJ2-1	CASSSYRTSGRYNEQFF	TGTGCCAGCAGCTCGTACCGGACTAGCGGGAGGTACAATGAGCAGTTCTTC
15	TRBD2	-	TRBV2	TRBJ2-7	CASRPTSGSRYEQYF	TGTGCCAGCAGACCTACTAGCGGGAGTCGGTACGAGCAGTACTTC
13	-	once	TRBV11-2	TRBJ1-1	CASSWKAAVEAFF	TGTGCCAGCAGTTGGAAGGCGGCAGTCGAAGCTTTCTTT
19	TRBD1	-	TRBV5-1	TRBJ1-4	CASSQNPGTGVLSGEKLFF	TGCGCCAGCAGCCAAAACCCCGGGACAGGGGTCTTGTCGGGAGAAAAACTGTTTTTT
14	-	-	TRBV7-8	TRBJ2-7	CASSLFVRADEQYF	TGTGCCAGCAGCTTATTCGTCAGGGCTGACGAGCAGTACTTC
14	TRBD1	-	TRBV19	TRBJ1-1	CASSTTGGHTEAFF	TGTGCCAGTAGTACGACAGGGGGGCACACTGAAGCTTTCTTT
13	TRBD1	-	TRBV10-3	TRBJ1-2	CAIRPTGNYGYTF	TGTGCCATCAGACCGACAGGGAACTATGGCTACACCTTC
14	TRBD1	-	TRBV9	TRBJ1-2	CASSVEGADYGYTF	TGTGCCAGCAGCGTAGAGGGGGCGGACTATGGCTACACCTTC
15	TRBD1	-	TRBV18	TRBJ2-5	CASSSIGQGEETQYF	TGTGCCAGCTCCTCAATCGGGCAGGGGGAAGAGACCCAGTACTTC
16	TRBD1	once	TRBV19	TRBJ2-1	CASSIRTGSSYNEQFF	TGTGCCAGTAGTATCCGGACAGGGAGCTCCTACAATGAGCAGTTCTTC
13	-	-	TRBV29-1	TRBJ1-1	CSVEETAIAEAFF	TGCAGCGTTGAGGAGACAGCCATTGCTGAAGCTTTCTTT
14	-	-	TRBV7-2	TRBJ1-4	CASSLGGAAEKLFF	TGTGCCAGCAGCTTGGGGGGGGCGGCTGAAAAACTGTTTTTT
15	TRBD1	-	TRBV29-1	TRBJ2-3	CSVENRGRGTDTQYF	TGCAGCGTCGAAAACAGGGGAAGAGGGACAGATACGCAGTATTTT
14	TRBD1	-	TRBV7-9	TRBJ2-5	CASSLGQRQETQYF	TGTGCCAGCAGCTTGGGACAGAGACAAGAGACCCAGTACTTC
14	-	-	TRBV6-1	TRBJ2-5	CASSRGGPGGTQYF	TGTGCCAGCAGTCGCGGGGGCCCGGGAGGGACCCAGTACTTC